The 6 T cell receptor beta chains given below trace back to one sample, sequenced in a study of blood T cell repertoires in COVID-19. The repertoire was sequenced with immunoSEQ multiplex PCR; TCRdb's copy has only in-frame clones and lacks some. Of some 150,000 clones in the sample, roughly 89% are singletons; the top ten hold around 4.5%. Sequences were obtained from PBMCs or T cells enriched from blood (not recorded which). The receptors come from a man between 50 and 59 years old who had recovered from COVID-19.

The chain combines TRBV4-2 with TRBJ2-3; TRBD1 aligns across 9 bases. This CDR3 has 15 residues. The germline V gene has CDR1 LGHNA and CDR2 YNFKEQ. Germline trimming cut 5 bases from V and 5 bases from J; bases unmatched to any gene: 8. This CDR3 is CASSYTGGREDTQYF. The DNA of the CDR3 is TGTGCCAGCAGCTATACAGGGGGCAGGGAAGATACGCAGTATTTT.

With respect to this clone: Other DNA sequences in this sample translate to the same CDR3. The CDR3 DNA reads TGTGCCAGCAGTTCGACTGAGGGCTACACCTTC. This encodes CASSSTEGYTF. The chain uses TRBV12-3 or TRBV12-4 and TRBJ1-2; D is uncertain. This CDR3 has 11 amino acids. Trimming left V 4 bases short and J 8 bases short, with 8 bases between.

This clone has ten or more counts. This chain connects TRBV9 to TRBJ1-2; 7 bases agree with TRBD1. The CDR3 is made up of 14 amino acids. Trimming cost V 3 bases and J 4 bases; bases outside gene matches: 6. Germline V gene lookup returns CDR1 SGDLS and CDR2 YYNGEE. The CDR3 reads CASSAGDRGYGYTF. DNA of the CDR3: TGTGCCAGCAGCGCGGGGGACAGAGGCTATGGCTACACCTTC. Full variable domain (rest looked up from reference TRBV9 and TRBJ1-2): DSGVTQTPKHLITATGQRVTLRCSPRSGDLSVYWYQQSLDQGLQFLIQYYNGEERAKGNILERFSAQQFPDLHSELNLSSLELGDSALYFCASSAGDRGYGYTFGSGTRLTVV.

The chain recombines TRBV6-6 with TRBJ2-3, with 7 bases identical to TRBD2. The CDR3 contains 14 residues. V was pared by 4 bases and J by 7 bases, with 8 bases of the junction left unmatched. The germline gives CDR1 MNHNY, CDR2 SVGAGI (reference sequence). The CDR3 sequence is CASSSAGLQNTQYF. The CDR3 nucleotides read TGTGCCAGCAGTTCGGCGGGACTACAGAATACGCAGTATTTT.

The CDR3 region has the DNA TGTGCCAGCAGTGAGGGACTTCCCACACTCAATGAGCAGTTCTTC. It codes for CASSEGLPTLNEQFF. The chain has TRBV6-1 and TRBJ2-1; TRBD2 might be the D (6 bases). The V and J ends lost 3 bases and 6 bases respectively, with 15 bases between them. The CDR3 loop spans 15 amino acids. CDR1 and CDR2 from the germline V gene are MNHNS and SASEGT.

This clone was recorded a few times. The chain joins TRBV7-9 to TRBJ1-1, with 7 nucleotides matching TRBD1. CDR1 and CDR2 (germline): SEHNR, FQNEAQ (reference sequence). J lost 6 bases, V lost 0 bases, and 10 bases had no gene match. This CDR3 is 16 amino acids long. The DNA of the CDR3 is TGTGCCAGCAGCTTAGCATATGGGGGGACAGTACCTGAAGCTTTCTTT. Protein product: CASSLAYGGTVPEAFF.